The clone carrying this TCR beta chain has a count of ten or more. The germline V gene encodes CDR1 SGHTA and CDR2 FQGNSA. V dropped 0 bases and J dropped 7 bases, with 10 bases sitting between them. This CDR3 contains 13 residues. These data originate in a study of T cell repertoires in cytomegalovirus infection. TCRdb fed the reads into MiXCR, producing one record per CDR3 protein. Here the sample spans about 330,000 distinct CDR3 sequences, 9.5% being singletons. This TCR derives from a human donor in good health (CMV status not recorded). Some clones in this sample may be carry-over from other donors' samples. Sequenced: PBMCs. The chain couples TRBV7-2 to TRBJ2-7; D remains ambiguous. CDR3 amino acids: CASSLAGAREQYF. CDR3 DNA sequence: TGTGCCAGCAGCTTAGCGGGTGCCCGGGAGCAGTACTTC.